The 16 T cell receptor beta chains reported below all come from one sample, sequenced in a study of human T cells and chemical hapten exposure. Time point reported: patch test 2, 6 weeks after DPC sensitization. The treatment here: therapeutic diphenylcyclopropenone sensitization with weekly scalp DPC. TCRdb re-analysed the RACE reads in MiXCR, keeping a single row per CDR3 protein. The table lists some 100,000 distinct CDR3 sequences, about a tenth of them singletons. The sample here was whole blood, taken in connection with sensitization to the hapten diphenylcyclopropenone (DPC). The receptors shown here come from a woman aged 40-49 years with alopecia areata. Some clones in this sample may be carry-over from other donors' samples.

Ten or more counts support this clonotype. The chain recombines TRBV11-1 with TRBJ2-1; TRBD2 might be the D (6 bases). Germline CDR1 SGHAT, CDR2 FQDESV (reference sequence). Trimming removed 5 bases at V and 7 bases at J, with 15 bases between. This CDR3 is 14 amino acids long. CDR3: CASSPGRGTNEQFF. The CDR3 bases are TGTGCCAGCAGCCCCGGTCGGGGGACGAATGAGCAGTTCTTC.

This clonotype occurred many times. The chain couples TRBV7-9 to TRBJ2-1, with 10 bases that match TRBD2. Per the germline V gene, CDR1 is SEHNR and CDR2 is FQNEAQ (reference sequence). This CDR3 contains 16 residues. The trim removed 1 base at V and 8 bases at J, leaving 8 bases unmatched. CDR3: CASSLDPAGGPDEQFF. The CDR3 bases are TGTGCCAGCAGCTTAGATCCAGCGGGAGGGCCCGATGAGCAGTTCTTC.

This clonotype was counted between two and nine times. This rearrangement joins TRBV10-3 to TRBJ2-7; D may match TRBD1 or TRBD2 (5 bases each). Trimming left V 6 bases short and J 12 bases short, with 21 bases between. Germline assignment: CDR1 ENHRY and CDR2 SYGVKD. The CDR3 length is 13 residues. The CDR3 DNA sequence: TGTGCCATCAGACCGGGACCCAGGGCGGCCGTGTACTTC. Encoded protein: CAIRPGPRAAVYF.

The chain links TRBV7-2 to TRBJ2-7; the D is unclear. V lost 4 bases and J 4 bases, leaving 14 bases between the germline ends. Germline CDR1 is SGHTA and CDR2 is FQGNSA. The CDR3 sequence is 14 residues long. This CDR3 is CASSSPDLLYEQYF. CDR3 bases: TGTGCCAGCAGCTCCCCGGACCTACTTTACGAGCAGTACTTC.

This clonotype was recorded at least ten times. This chain joins TRBV7-9 and TRBJ1-1; possible D gene TRBD1, 5 bases. The germline V and J ends were trimmed by 1 base and 4 bases, with 10 bases remaining between them. CDR3 size: 14 residues. CDR1 and CDR2 from the germline V gene are SEHNR and FQNEAQ (reference sequence). CDR3 in amino acids: CASSLDPGSTEAFF. The CDR3 region has the DNA TGTGCCAGCAGCTTAGATCCAGGGAGCACTGAAGCTTTCTTT.

This clonotype occurred many times. The chain has TRBV2 and TRBJ1-2, with 8 bases that match TRBD1. V lost 5 bases and J lost 2; bases outside the gene matches: 1. CDR1 is SNHLY, CDR2 FYNNEI, per germline. The CDR3 loop spans 13 amino acids. CDR3 in amino acids: CASSRTGNYGYTF. CDR3 nucleotide sequence: TGTGCCAGCAGTAGGACAGGGAACTATGGCTACACCTTC.

Only a few counts were recorded for this clonotype. The rearrangement joins TRBV4-1 to TRBJ1-5; no definite D call. V shed 0 bases and J shed 7 bases, with 10 bases lying between them. Germline V lookup: CDR1 MGHRA, CDR2 YSYEKL. The CDR3 totals 14 residues. CDR3 DNA sequence: TGCGCCAGCAGCCAAGAAAGGACGGAACAGCCCCAGCATTTT. It codes for CASSQERTEQPQHF.

This clonotype was detected many times. The CDR3 sequence is CASSQSRGGQGYTDTQYF. CDR3 nucleotide sequence: TGTGCCAGCAGTCAATCCAGGGGCGGACAGGGATACACAGATACGCAGTATTTT. The gene calls are TRBV28 and TRBJ2-3; the match to TRBD1 covers 8 bases. The J segment lost 2 bases and the V segment lost 5 bases, leaving 15 bases of the junction unmatched. Germline-derived CDR1 and CDR2 are MDHEN and SYDVKM. The CDR3 has 18 amino acids.

This clonotype was seen repeatedly, ten times or more. The rearrangement uses TRBV6-5 and TRBJ2-3; D perhaps matches TRBD2 (6 bases). This CDR3 has 15 amino acids. Trimming left V 0 bases short and J 10 bases short, with 17 bases between. Germline CDR1 is MNHEY and CDR2 is SVGAGI. The CDR3 region is CASSYSIRGLQAQYF. As DNA, the CDR3 is TGTGCCAGCAGTTACTCGATACGGGGACTGCAAGCGCAGTATTTT.

This clonotype has a count of ten or more. The chain carries TRBV28 and TRBJ1-5; the match to TRBD1 covers 7 bases. J gave up 7 bases and V 8 bases, and 8 bases lay outside the gene matches. This CDR3 region has 13 residues. The V gene's germline CDR1 is MDHEN and CDR2 SYDVKM. The CDR3 DNA reads TGTGCCAGCCATGAGACAGGGTACCAGCCCCAGCATTTT. Amino acids: CASHETGYQPQHF.

The chain links TRBV18 to TRBJ1-2; a possible D gene is TRBD1 (6 bases). This CDR3 has 16 residues. Germline loops: CDR1 KGHSH, CDR2 LQKENI. Trimming cost V 4 bases and J 0 bases, with 15 bases left between them. The CDR3 sequence is CASSLLTGTSNYGYTF. CDR3 nucleotide sequence: TGTGCCAGCTCACTACTAACCGGGACATCTAACTATGGCTACACCTTC.

This clonotype showed up just a few times. The V call is TRBV28, the J call TRBJ2-5; perhaps TRBD2 as D (6 bases). From germline, CDR1 is MDHEN and CDR2 SYDVKM. This CDR3 comprises 17 residues. Trimming took 0 bases from V and 1 from J, leaving 15 bases between them. In DNA form, the CDR3 reads TGTGCCAGCAGTTTATGGGGAGGAGCAACGACCCAAGAGACCCAGTACTTC. Protein: CASSLWGGATTQETQYF.

This clonotype was recorded a few times. The gene calls are TRBV11-1 and TRBJ2-1; 7 bases agree with TRBD2. Unmatched junction bases numbered 9, after V lost 4 bases and J lost 0 bases. CDR1 is SGHAT and CDR2 is FQDESV in the germline V gene (reference sequence). The CDR3 runs 17 residues. The CDR3 DNA sequence: TGTGCCAGCAGCTCGGGTTCTAGCGGCCCCTCCTACAATGAGCAGTTCTTC. It specifies CASSSGSSGPSYNEQFF.

The J gene is TRBJ2-1, the V gene TRBV30; tentatively, D is TRBD2 (6 bases). CDR3 length: 17 residues. The V gene lost 3 bases and the J gene lost 2 bases, with 20 bases spanning the gap. Germline lookup yields CDR1 GTSNPN and CDR2 SVGIG (reference sequence). As DNA, the CDR3 is TGTGCCTGGAGGAAATCGGGACTTAAAAGCCCCTACAATGAGCAGTTCTTC. This sequence encodes CAWRKSGLKSPYNEQFF.

The table lists this clonotype with many counts. This chain uses TRBV19 with TRBJ2-2; D is uncertain. The germline CDR1 and CDR2 sequences are LNHDA and SQIVND (reference sequence). This CDR3 spans 14 amino acids. Trimming removed 3 bases from V and 1 base from J, with 6 bases in between. The CDR3 DNA follows: TGTGCCAGTAGTATGGACCGGAACACCGGGGAGCTGTTTTTT. Encoded protein: CASSMDRNTGELFF.

This clonotype occurred a few times. The chain has TRBV11-2 and TRBJ2-1; 12 bases are shared with TRBD2. Germline V gene lookup returns CDR1 SGHAT and CDR2 FQNNGV. CDR3 length: 19 residues. The ends lost 3 bases at V and 2 bases at J; junction bases unmatched: 11. In DNA, the CDR3 is TGTGCCAGCAGCTTGGGACTAGCGGGTCGGAAACCTACCTACAATGAGCAGTTCTTC. Protein: CASSLGLAGRKPTYNEQFF.